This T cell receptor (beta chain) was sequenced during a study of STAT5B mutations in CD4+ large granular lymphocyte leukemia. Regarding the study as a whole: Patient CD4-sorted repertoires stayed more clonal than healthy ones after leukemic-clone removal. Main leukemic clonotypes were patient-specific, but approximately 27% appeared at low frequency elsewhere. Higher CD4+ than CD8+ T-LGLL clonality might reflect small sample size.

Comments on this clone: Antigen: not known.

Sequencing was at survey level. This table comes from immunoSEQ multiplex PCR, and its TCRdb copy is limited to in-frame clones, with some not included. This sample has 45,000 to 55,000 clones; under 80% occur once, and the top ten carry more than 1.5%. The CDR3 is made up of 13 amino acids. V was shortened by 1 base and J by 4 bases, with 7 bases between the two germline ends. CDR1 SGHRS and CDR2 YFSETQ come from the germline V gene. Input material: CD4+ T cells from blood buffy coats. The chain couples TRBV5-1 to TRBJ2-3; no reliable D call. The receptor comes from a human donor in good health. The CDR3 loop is CASSLSLSDTQYF. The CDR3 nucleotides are TGCGCCAGCAGCTTGAGCCTATCAGATACGCAGTATTTT.